These 18 T cell receptor beta chains originate from one sample sequenced in a study of blood T cell repertoires in COVID-19 (dated by TCRdb to the early 2020s). The library was generated by the immunoSEQ multiplex PCR assay. TCRdb took over this immuneACCESS table, retaining in-frame rearrangements with V and J assigned. Such tables are incomplete; in checked studies, under half of the missing clones stem from an unresolved V gene, and the remainder is unexplained. The sample table holds some 270,000 clones, of which approximately 81% were seen once. The ten largest clones capture 5% to 7.5% of the sample. Sequenced material: PBMCs or T cells enriched from blood (not recorded which). The source is a woman between 50 and 59 years old who had been exposed to COVID-19.

The genes are TRBV18 and TRBJ1-3; D unclear. V lost 2 bases, J lost 2 bases, and 10 bases lay in between. The CDR3 sequence is 15 residues long. Germline lookup yields CDR1 KGHSH and CDR2 LQKENI. This chain's CDR3 is CASSPGGKTGNTIYF. The CDR3 region has the DNA TGTGCCAGCTCACCAGGAGGGAAAACTGGAAACACCATATATTTT.

The chain is built from TRBV7-2 and TRBJ1-2; D gene unclear. The CDR3 covers 12 residues. Per germline, CDR1 SGHTA and CDR2 FQGNSA. V lost 1 base and J 5 bases, leaving 5 bases between the germline ends. The CDR3 here is CASSLDRYGYTF. The CDR3 DNA reads as TGTGCCAGCAGCTTAGATCGGTATGGCTACACCTTC. The full variable domain, completed using reference TRBV7-2 and TRBJ1-2, is GAGVSQSPSNKVTEKGKDVELRCDPISGHTALYWYRQSLGQGLEFLIYFQGNSAPDKSGLPSDRFSAERTGGSVSTLTIQRTQQEDSAVYLCASSLDRYGYTFGSGTRLTVV.

The J gene is TRBJ2-7, the V gene TRBV7-9; maybe TRBD1 (6 bases). The germline V gene encodes CDR1 SEHNR and CDR2 FQNEAQ (reference sequence). The V end lost 2 bases, the J end lost 4 bases, and 27 bases lay between the germline ends. This CDR3 has 19 residues. CDR3 in amino acids: CASSLTPGVHPETNYEQYF. In DNA form, the CDR3 reads TGTGCCAGCAGCTTAACTCCAGGGGTGCATCCCGAAACGAATTACGAGCAGTACTTC.

This rearrangement joins TRBV10-3 to TRBJ2-2, with TRBD2 matching 8 bases. CDR1 is ENHRY, CDR2 SYGVKD, per germline. The ends lost 10 bases at V and 6 bases at J; junction bases unmatched: 1. This CDR3 has 11 residues. This CDR3 reads CATGGAGELFF. In DNA form, the CDR3 reads TGTGCCACCGGGGGGGCCGGGGAGCTGTTTTTT.

The rearrangement links TRBV25-1 to TRBJ1-1, with D uncertain. The CDR3 extends over 12 amino acids. V was shortened by 5 bases and J by 2 bases, with 6 bases between the two germline ends. Germline V gene sequence: CDR1 MGHDK, CDR2 SYGVNS. The CDR3 here is CASSPPNTEAFF. CDR3 DNA sequence: TGTGCCAGCAGTCCCCCTAACACTGAAGCTTTCTTT.

This sequence joins TRBV19 and TRBJ2-2, with TRBD1 identical over 8 bases. Germline CDR1 reads LNHDA; CDR2 reads SQIVND (reference sequence). V gave up 7 bases and J gave up 3 bases; unmatched junction bases: 7. The CDR3 loop spans 15 amino acids. CDR3 nucleotides: TGTGCCAGTACCCCGCAGGGGGCCTACACCGGGGAGCTGTTTTTT. Translated, it gives CASTPQGAYTGELFF.

J is TRBJ1-3 and V is TRBV24-1, with a weak D call TRBD1 (6 bases). Germline assignment: CDR1 KGHDR and CDR2 SFDVKD. The CDR3 runs 14 residues. The ends were cut back, 7 bases at V and 4 bases at J, with 13 bases in the middle. DNA for the CDR3: TGTGCCACCAGCGAAGGGGGTAGGGGAAACACCATATATTTT. Translation gives CATSEGGRGNTIYF.

This clone was seen just once. This sequence joins TRBV7-6 and TRBJ2-7, with D perhaps TRBD2 (6 bases). V was pared by 5 bases and J by 3 bases, with 14 bases between. The germline gives CDR1 SGHVS, CDR2 FNYEAQ. This CDR3 region has 14 residues. As DNA, the CDR3 is TGTGCCAGCAGCCTTATGGGCGGGGACTACGAGCAGTACTTC. It encodes CASSLMGGDYEQYF.

J is TRBJ1-2 and V is TRBV19; D is unresolved. Germline assignment: CDR1 LNHDA and CDR2 SQIVND (reference sequence). Trimming took 5 bases from V and 5 from J, leaving 18 bases between them. This CDR3 is 15 amino acids long. The CDR3 region has the DNA TGTGCCAGTAGTCCCAGGTCGAGGGTAGGGTATGGCTACACCTTC. Its protein is CASSPRSRVGYGYTF.

This clone was detected only a few times. This chain links TRBV7-9 with TRBJ1-3; D ambiguous. CDR3 size: 15 residues. V was trimmed by 3 bases and J by 0 bases, leaving 9 bases between them. In germline, CDR1 is SEHNR, CDR2 FQNEAQ (reference sequence). CDR3 in amino acids: CASSFSVSSGNTIYF. As DNA, the CDR3 is TGTGCCAGCAGCTTCAGCGTTTCCTCTGGAAACACCATATATTTT.

The chain carries TRBV3-1 (or the pseudogene TRBV3-2) and TRBJ1-1; possibly TRBD1 for D (6 bases). The CDR3 is made up of 13 amino acids. Per the germline V gene, CDR1 is LGHDT and CDR2 is YNNKEL (reference sequence). V was clipped by 0 bases and J by 11 bases, with 13 bases between them. This CDR3 reads CASSQDRGGKAFF. The CDR3 DNA reads TGTGCCAGCAGCCAAGATCGTGGGGGCAAGGCTTTCTTT.

The V and J genes are TRBV10-3 and TRBJ1-2, with D unresolved. CDR1 and CDR2 from the germline V gene are ENHRY and SYGVKD. The ends were cut back, 11 bases at V and 7 bases at J, with 17 bases in the middle. The CDR3 consists of 12 residues. In DNA, the CDR3 is TGTGCCGCCAGGAGGCAGCAAGGTGGCTACACCTTC. It codes for CAARRQQGGYTF.

CDR3 loop: CASSIQGDYGYTF. CDR3 nucleotide sequence: TGTGCCAGCAGTATACAGGGGGACTATGGCTACACCTTC. The J gene is TRBJ1-2, the V gene TRBV6-5, with TRBD1 matching 8 bases. CDR1 is MNHEY and CDR2 is SVGAGI in the germline V gene. The CDR3 runs to 13 residues. V lost 5 bases, J lost 3 bases, and 2 bases stayed unmatched.

About this clone: The sample has other DNA sequences that encode this CDR3 too. The chain uses TRBV5-6 and TRBJ1-3; D is unclear. Trimming pared 0 bases from V and 0 bases from J, leaving 7 bases between. This CDR3 is 15 amino acids long. Per the germline V gene, CDR1 is SGHDT and CDR2 is YYEEEE. CDR3 DNA: TGTGCCAGCAGCTTGGTGGGCAGCTCTGGAAACACCATATATTTT. Translated: CASSLVGSSGNTIYF.

This clone appeared a single time. The chain combines TRBV5-4 with TRBJ2-5; D perhaps matches TRBD2 (6 bases). Germline loops: CDR1 SGHNT, CDR2 YYREEE (reference sequence). The CDR3 runs 15 residues. V lost 3 bases and J lost 3, with 15 bases in between. The CDR3 sequence: CASSSTSSGEETQYF. CDR3 DNA: TGTGCCAGCAGCTCTACTAGCTCGGGAGAAGAGACCCAGTACTTC.

The chain couples TRBV23-1 to TRBJ1-5; D is unresolved. TRBV23-1 is treated as an ORF (open reading frame) with a function not yet certain. V gave up 1 base and J gave up 0 bases, with 10 bases separating them. The CDR3 consists of 16 residues. CDR3 nucleotide sequence: TGCGCCAGCAGTCAATACGTGCAGTATAGCAATCAGCCCCAGCATTTT. The encoded protein is CASSQYVQYSNQPQHF.

The chain links TRBV9 to TRBJ1-3; unclear D gene. In germline, CDR1 is SGDLS, CDR2 YYNGEE. CDR3 length equals 15 residues. The ends were cut back, 0 bases at V and 4 bases at J, with 11 bases in the middle. The CDR3 DNA sequence: TGTGCCAGCAGCGTAGAAGGCACCAGGGGAAACACCATATATTTT. It specifies CASSVEGTRGNTIYF.

The sample holds one count of this clone. The chain carries TRBV6-5 and TRBJ1-1; TRBD1 matches 9 bases. The V gene end was trimmed by 6 bases and the J gene end by 6 bases; junction bases not matched to a gene: 8. CDR3 length: 14 amino acids. CDR1 and CDR2 (germline): MNHEY, SVGAGI. The CDR3 DNA reads TGTGCCAGCAGATTCGACAGGGGGGGCTCTGAAGCTTTCTTT. Translated, it gives CASRFDRGGSEAFF.